These T cell receptor beta chains were read from a single sample in a study of shared clonotypes between healthy human individuals. Generated by immunoSEQ multiplex PCR, the TCRdb table keeps only in-frame clones and is missing some. Altogether approximately 1.5 million clones are present, approximately 98% being singletons, with the ten largest covering approximately 0.45%. Sequencing used naive CD4+ T cells sorted from blood. These receptors were obtained from a man aged 25-45 years in good health. The CDR3 runs from the conserved cysteine through the conserved F or W. Fields, in order: V gene, CDR3 length, clone size, J gene, D gene, CDR3 DNA, CDR3 protein. A D gene is named only where the DNA matches it firmly. The size field is filled for only some rows; it gives once, few, many or a size class.

V: TRBV7-9
length: 14
size: NA
J: TRBJ1-5
D: NA
DNA: TGTGCCAGCAGCCTCGACAGGAGCAATCAGCCCCAGCATTTT
CDR3: CASSLDRSNQPQHF

V: TRBV18
length: 15
size: NA
J: TRBJ1-3
D: TRBD1
DNA: TGTGCCAGCTCACCTTGGGACAGGGTTGGAAACACCATATATTTT
CDR3: CASSPWDRVGNTIYF

V: TRBV6-1
length: 14
size: once
J: TRBJ1-1
D: TRBD1
DNA: TGTGCCAGCAGAACGACAGGGGGGAACACTGAAGCTTTCTTT
CDR3: CASRTTGGNTEAFF

V: TRBV6-6
length: 13
size: NA
J: TRBJ1-2
D: NA
DNA: TGTGCCAGCACCTCGGTAGGGGGGAGGAGCTACACCTTC
CDR3: CASTSVGGRSYTF

V: TRBV29-1
length: 14
size: NA
J: TRBJ2-2
D: NA
DNA: TGCAGCGGACATGGGAGTTCGGGCACCGGGGAGCTGTTTTTT
CDR3: CSGHGSSGTGELFF

V: TRBV28
length: 13
size: NA
J: TRBJ2-3
D: NA
DNA: TGTGCCAGCGTGGCACAGAGTTCAGATACGCAGTATTTT
CDR3: CASVAQSSDTQYF

V: TRBV7-2
length: 16
size: NA
J: TRBJ1-5
D: TRBD1
DNA: TGTGCCAGCAGCCCCGACAGGGGGCATCGTAGTCAGCCCCAGCATTTT
CDR3: CASSPDRGHRSQPQHF

V: TRBV6-5
length: 12
size: NA
J: TRBJ2-7
D: NA
DNA: TGTGCCAGCAGCAGCAGAGGGAACGAGCAGTACTTC
CDR3: CASSSRGNEQYF

V: TRBV7-2
length: 16
size: NA
J: TRBJ2-7
D: TRBD2
DNA: TGTGCCAGCAGCTTGCAAAGGGCTAGCGGTTCCTACGAGCAGTACTTC
CDR3: CASSLQRASGSYEQYF

V: TRBV28
length: 14
size: NA
J: TRBJ2-7
D: NA
DNA: TGTGCCAGCAGTTTACTGGCGGTGAACTACGAGCAGTACTTC
CDR3: CASSLLAVNYEQYF

V: TRBV5-4
length: 13
size: few
J: TRBJ2-7
D: NA
DNA: TGTGCCAGCAGTACTCGGAGCGCCTACGAGCAGTACTTC
CDR3: CASSTRSAYEQYF

V: TRBV7-8
length: 17
size: NA
J: TRBJ2-7
D: TRBD2
DNA: TGTGCCAGCAGCTTAATTCGGCGGTCTCTAGCGGGAGTCGAGCAGTACTTC
CDR3: CASSLIRRSLAGVEQYF

V: TRBV12-5
length: 18
size: NA
J: TRBJ2-3
D: NA
DNA: TGTGCTAGTGGTTTGGGGATGGATAAGGGGGAGTCAGCGGATACGCAGTATTTT
CDR3: CASGLGMDKGESADTQYF

V: TRBV19
length: 15
size: NA
J: TRBJ1-1
D: NA
DNA: TGTGCCAGTGGGGCAGGCGATGGGTTGAACACTGAAGCTTTCTTT
CDR3: CASGAGDGLNTEAFF

V: TRBV5-4
length: 15
size: NA
J: TRBJ2-3
D: NA
DNA: TGTGCCAGCAGCTTGAGGGGCGCCGGTACAGATACGCAGTATTTT
CDR3: CASSLRGAGTDTQYF

V: TRBV30
length: 14
size: NA
J: TRBJ2-3
D: NA
DNA: TGTGCCTGGAGTGTAAACGGGCGCACAGATACGCAGTATTTT
CDR3: CAWSVNGRTDTQYF

V: TRBV28
length: 18
size: NA
J: TRBJ2-7
D: NA
DNA: TGTGCCAGCAGCTCCACAACTCAGAGTTACCCAAGCTCCTACGAGCAGTACTTC
CDR3: CASSSTTQSYPSSYEQYF

V: TRBV19
length: 18
size: NA
J: TRBJ2-1
D: NA
DNA: TGTGCCAGTAGTATCCCGTCAGTGTGGCCACTGATCTACAATGAGCAGTTCTTC
CDR3: CASSIPSVWPLIYNEQFF

V: TRBV7-3
length: 12
size: NA
J: TRBJ2-1
D: NA
DNA: TGTGCCAGCAGCCCCAACTATGGTGAGCAGTTCTTC
CDR3: CASSPNYGEQFF

V: TRBV18
length: 13
size: NA
J: TRBJ1-5
D: NA
DNA: TGTGCCAGCTCACCGGACAGTTACCAGCCCCAGCATTTT
CDR3: CASSPDSYQPQHF

V: TRBV27
length: 13
size: NA
J: TRBJ2-7
D: NA
DNA: TGTGCCAGCAGGCCAGGGGTCTCCTACGAGCAGTACTTC
CDR3: CASRPGVSYEQYF

V: TRBV9
length: 13
size: NA
J: TRBJ2-1
D: NA
DNA: TGTGCCAGCAGCGTTGGAGGGAACAATGAGCAGTTCTTC
CDR3: CASSVGGNNEQFF

V: TRBV11-3
length: 11
size: NA
J: TRBJ2-7
D: NA
DNA: TGTGCCAGCAGCTTAGGTCCAGGGTACCCCTTC
CDR3: CASSLGPGYPF

V: TRBV5-1
length: 14
size: NA
J: TRBJ2-5
D: TRBD1
DNA: TGCGCCAGCAGCTCGACGGGACAGCAAGAGACCCAGTACTTC
CDR3: CASSSTGQQETQYF

V: TRBV18
length: 17
size: NA
J: TRBJ2-1
D: TRBD2
DNA: TGTGCCAGCTCGCCCTCCCTGTTAGCGGGAGATTCGAATGAGCAGTTCTTC
CDR3: CASSPSLLAGDSNEQFF

V: TRBV25-1
length: 13
size: NA
J: TRBJ1-1
D: NA
DNA: TGTGCCAGCAGGAACGTAGGGGGCACTGAAGCTTTCTTT
CDR3: CASRNVGGTEAFF

V: TRBV6-5
length: 13
size: NA
J: TRBJ1-2
D: NA
DNA: TGTGCCAGCAGTTCCCGGGAGGACTATGGCTACACCTTC
CDR3: CASSSREDYGYTF

V: TRBV5-4
length: 16
size: once
J: TRBJ2-7
D: NA
DNA: TGTGCCACCTCAACCCCAATGGCTAGAGCCTCCTACGAGCAGTACTTC
CDR3: CATSTPMARASYEQYF

V: TRBV5-1
length: 16
size: NA
J: TRBJ2-5
D: NA
DNA: TGCGCCAGCAGGGGTGTGGGGCGAGGAACGGGTGAGACCCAGTACTTC
CDR3: CASRGVGRGTGETQYF

V: TRBV9
length: 14
size: NA
J: TRBJ2-1
D: NA
DNA: TGTGCCAGCAGCGCGGGGGAGCGGCGCAATGAGCAGTTCTTC
CDR3: CASSAGERRNEQFF

V: TRBV7-9
length: 18
size: NA
J: TRBJ2-2
D: TRBD2
DNA: TGTGCCAGCAGCTTAGCTACTCTAGCGGGATTGAACACCGGGGAGCTGTTTTTT
CDR3: CASSLATLAGLNTGELFF

V: TRBV7-3
length: 18
size: NA
J: TRBJ1-3
D: TRBD1
DNA: TGTGCCAGCAGCTCCCAACCTCCGGGACAGGGGATCGGAAACACCATATATTTT
CDR3: CASSSQPPGQGIGNTIYF

V: TRBV5-8
length: 15
size: NA
J: TRBJ2-7
D: TRBD2
DNA: TGTGCCAGCAGCGTACTAGCGGGAGTTGGCTACGAGCAGTACTTC
CDR3: CASSVLAGVGYEQYF

V: TRBV5-1
length: 12
size: NA
J: TRBJ2-3
D: NA
DNA: TGCGCCAGCAGCTTAGGGATAGATACGCAGTATTTT
CDR3: CASSLGIDTQYF

V: TRBV4-2
length: 13
size: NA
J: TRBJ2-3
D: NA
DNA: TGTGCCAGCAGCACCCGACTCGGGGATACGCAGTATTTT
CDR3: CASSTRLGDTQYF

V: TRBV5-1
length: 14
size: NA
J: TRBJ1-4
D: NA
DNA: TGCGCCAGCAGCTTGGGCGGGACCTTGGAAAAACTGTTTTTT
CDR3: CASSLGGTLEKLFF

V: TRBV5-1
length: 15
size: NA
J: TRBJ2-1
D: TRBD2
DNA: TGCGCCAGCACCGGACTAGCGGGAGCCAACAATGAGCAGTTCTTC
CDR3: CASTGLAGANNEQFF

V: TRBV27
length: 15
size: NA
J: TRBJ2-2
D: TRBD2
DNA: TGTGCCAGCAGTTTTGTGCGGGAGTCGATCGGGGAGCTGTTTTTT
CDR3: CASSFVRESIGELFF

V: TRBV25-1
length: 15
size: NA
J: TRBJ2-1
D: TRBD1
DNA: TGTGCCAGCAGTGATACAGGGGCCGGCTACAATGAGCAGTTCTTC
CDR3: CASSDTGAGYNEQFF

V: TRBV4-1
length: 19
size: NA
J: TRBJ2-6
D: NA
DNA: TGCGCCAGCAGCCAAGAGGTGTGGAACAGGCAAACTGGGGCCAACGTCCTGACTTTC
CDR3: CASSQEVWNRQTGANVLTF

V: TRBV7-2
length: 16
size: NA
J: TRBJ2-1
D: NA
DNA: TGTGCCAGCAGCTTAGGCCCCAACCCAGGGTCTAGTGAGCAGTTCTTC
CDR3: CASSLGPNPGSSEQFF